In its sample, the clone carrying this T cell receptor (beta chain) was seen once. The data were taken from a study of OX40 agonist ivuxolimab in advanced cancers. Here immunoSEQ multiplex PCR was the method, and the copy in TCRdb shows in-frame clones only, minus some. The table includes 90,000 to 100,000 clones, about 91% detected once. The sequenced sample was CD4+ or CD8+ T cells sorted from blood, obtained in a trial of the OX40 agonist ivuxolimab. This TCR was recovered from an adult with an advanced solid tumor such as melanoma, head and neck, liver or kidney cancer.

CDR3 loop: CATSRDYGNEQYF. CDR3 bases: TGTGCCACCAGCAGAGATTACGGCAACGAGCAGTACTTC. This chain connects TRBV15 to TRBJ2-7; D is unresolved. CDR3 length equals 13 residues. Trimming left V 0 bases short and J 5 bases short, with 8 bases between. Germline V gene data show CDR1 as LNHNV and CDR2 as YYDKDF (reference sequence).